Shown below are 5 T cell receptor beta chains from a single sample sequenced in a study of blood T cell repertoires in COVID-19. Libraries were prepared by immunoSEQ multiplex PCR; TCRdb keeps only in-frame clonotypes and omits some of them. The data contain approximately 140,000 clones, 80% to 90% of them seen just once; the ten biggest clones take up 10% to 13%. The sequencing sample was made of peripheral blood. The receptors shown here come from a man between 60 and 70 years old with active or convalescent COVID-19.

The chain employs TRBV19 and TRBJ1-1, with 9 bases fitting TRBD1. The length of the CDR3 is 15 residues. Germline V gives CDR1 LNHDA, CDR2 SQIVND (reference sequence). The J segment lost 4 bases and the V segment lost 4 bases, leaving 7 bases of the junction unmatched. CDR3 sequence (DNA): TGTGCCAGTAGTAGACAACAGGGGGCGACCACTGAAGCTTTCTTT. Translating it yields CASSRQQGATTEAFF.

The genes are TRBV5-4 and TRBJ2-5, with 8 bases lining up with TRBD2. The CDR3 is made up of 16 amino acids. Per germline, CDR1 SGHNT and CDR2 YYREEE (reference sequence). Losses at the gene ends were 1 base for V and 1 base for J; bases not matched to a gene: 6. The CDR3 DNA reads as TGTGCCAGCAGCTTGCGGCGGGAGGTATCCCAAGAGACCCAGTACTTC. Amino acid sequence: CASSLRREVSQETQYF.

The chain joins TRBV6-5 to TRBJ2-1, with TRBD1 matching 7 bases. The CDR3 is made up of 15 amino acids. The V segment lost 5 bases and the J segment 6 bases; nucleotides outside the gene matches: 10. Germline V gives CDR1 MNHEY, CDR2 SVGAGI. CDR3 residues: CASSPFRTGPNEQFF. In nucleotides, the CDR3 is TGTGCCAGCAGTCCATTCCGGACAGGTCCCAATGAGCAGTTCTTC.

The chain has TRBV5-1 and TRBJ2-7; 11 bases are a match to TRBD2. Germline V gives CDR1 SGHRS, CDR2 YFSETQ. The CDR3 spans 17 residues. Trimming took 4 bases from V and 5 from J; bases not matched to a gene: 14. DNA for the CDR3: TGCGCCAGCAGCCCTAGCGGGAGGCCCCTGGGTTCGAACGAGCAGTACTTC. This translates into CASSPSGRPLGSNEQYF.

This sequence joins TRBV28 and TRBJ1-5; a weak D match, TRBD1 (6 bases). Deletions cut 2 bases from V and 1 base from J, with 12 bases between. The CDR3 covers 16 residues. CDR1 MDHEN and CDR2 SYDVKM come from the germline V gene. CDR3 sequence reads: CASSLGGAGSNQPQHF. In nucleotides, the CDR3 is TGTGCCAGCAGTTTAGGGGGGGCAGGGAGCAATCAGCCCCAGCATTTT.